The clone carrying this T cell receptor (beta chain) has only a few counts. What it binds is not known. Assay used: immunoSEQ multiplex PCR; TCRdb lists only in-frame clones, some missing. The table shows about 39,000 clones, with more than 70% occurring only once. The time point here: cycle 4 day 1 (C4D1), after five to seven weeks of nivolumab. Each patient's relapse followed autologous stem cell transplantation, and brentuximab vedotin exposure varied. The data stem from a study of PD-1 blockade in classical Hodgkin lymphoma. Findings and caveats of the study: After ASCT, patients who started nivolumab under 1 year later were excluded. TCR diversity at baseline was reported to be reduced in newly diagnosed patients relative to healthy donors.

Germline V gene data show CDR1 as LGHNA and CDR2 as YSLEER. The V end lost 1 base, the J end lost 1 base, and 8 bases lay between the germline ends. This CDR3 has 15 residues. This rearrangement joins TRBV4-3 to TRBJ1-5; D is undetermined. The specimen was peripheral blood mononuclear cells (PBMCs), collected before the fourth cycle of nivolumab. This TCR was recovered from a human donor with classical Hodgkin lymphoma. CDR3 region: CASSQVAQSNQPQHF. As DNA, the CDR3 is TGCGCCAGCAGCCAAGTGGCTCAAAGCAATCAGCCCCAGCATTTT.